A selection of T cell receptor beta chains follows, all from one sample in a study of cytomegalovirus exposure and HLA in healthy donors. Clones were read by immunoSEQ multiplex PCR, and TCRdb kept only the in-frame ones, dropping some. The profile shows 130,000 or so clones, approximately 89% of them singletons. The sample taken for sequencing was PBMCs. The receptors derive from a man aged 25-45 years in good health and CMV-seronegative. Each CDR3 is given with its conserved first and last residue. Fields, in order: clone size, D gene, J gene, V gene, CDR3 protein, CDR3 DNA. The D gene is left open where the match is weak. Clone size is not always given. Where it is, it says once, few, many or a class for expanded clones.

.	TRBD1	TRBJ1-5	TRBV10-2	CASSWTGEQPQHF	TGCGCCAGCAGTTGGACAGGGGAACAGCCCCAGCATTTT
.	.	TRBJ1-1	TRBV7-8	CASSLLRGNTEAFF	TGTGCCAGCAGCTTGCTACGGGGAAACACTGAAGCTTTCTTT
.	.	TRBJ1-5	TRBV5-1	CASSLQGGGNQPQHF	TGCGCCAGCAGCTTGCAGGGCGGGGGCAATCAGCCCCAGCATTTT
.	TRBD1	TRBJ2-1	TRBV9	CASSAMTGAVDEQFF	TGTGCCAGCAGCGCTATGACAGGGGCGGTGGATGAGCAGTTCTTC
.	TRBD1	TRBJ2-6	TRBV5-6	CASSWTGVGANVLTF	TGTGCCAGCAGCTGGACAGGGGTTGGGGCCAACGTCCTGACTTTC
.	.	TRBJ1-1	TRBV6-4	CASSDNKKAGDNTEAFF	TGTGCCAGCAGTGACAACAAAAAGGCCGGAGACAACACTGAAGCTTTCTTT
few	.	TRBJ2-7	TRBV2	CASSVGPTYEQYF	TGTGCCAGCAGTGTAGGTCCGACTTACGAGCAGTACTTC
.	TRBD1	TRBJ2-7	TRBV7-8	CASSLPGQIYEQYF	TGTGCCAGCAGCTTACCGGGACAGATATACGAGCAGTACTTC
.	TRBD1	TRBJ2-1	TRBV7-9	CASRLGQGENNEQFF	TGTGCCAGCAGGCTAGGACAGGGGGAGAACAATGAGCAGTTCTTC
.	.	TRBJ1-2	TRBV6-1	CASIASGGAGGYTF	TGTGCCAGCATAGCGTCGGGGGGCGCGGGAGGCTACACCTTC
.	TRBD1	TRBJ2-7	TRBV5-1	CASSPRQGRSPYEQYF	TGCGCCAGCAGCCCCCGACAGGGCCGTTCTCCCTACGAGCAGTACTTC
once	.	TRBJ1-1	TRBV7-8	CASSSTGNTEAFF	TGTGCCAGCAGCTCGACAGGGAACACTGAAGCTTTCTTT
.	.	TRBJ1-6	TRBV5-3	CARTLGLPAFSYNSPLHF	TGTGCCAGAACCTTAGGACTTCCAGCATTCTCCTATAATTCACCCCTCCACTTT
.	TRBD2	TRBJ2-5	TRBV9	CASSAPGLAETQYF	TGTGCCAGCAGCGCGCCGGGACTAGCAGAGACCCAGTACTTC
once	.	TRBJ1-1	TRBV18	CASSPTEELLNTEAFF	TGTGCCAGCTCACCCACCGAGGAGTTATTGAACACTGAAGCTTTCTTT
.	TRBD1	TRBJ2-4	TRBV6-1	CASSDPTGAKNIQYF	TGTGCCAGCAGTGACCCGACAGGGGCCAAAAACATTCAGTACTTC
.	.	TRBJ1-1	TRBV7-9	CASSLDSGQGNTEAFF	TGTGCCAGCAGCTTAGACTCGGGCCAGGGGAACACTGAAGCTTTCTTT
.	TRBD1	TRBJ2-7	TRBV4-1	CASSQEQGAWDEQYF	TGCGCCAGCAGCCAAGAACAGGGGGCCTGGGACGAGCAGTACTTC
.	.	TRBJ1-1	TRBV28	CASSLRQSLNTEAFF	TGTGCCAGCAGTCTCCGACAGTCCCTGAACACTGAAGCTTTCTTT
.	.	TRBJ1-4	TRBV7-9	CASSLWLQEKLFF	TGTGCCAGCAGCTTATGGCTGCAAGAAAAACTGTTTTTT
.	.	TRBJ1-2	TRBV7-9	CANGGNYGYTF	TGTGCCAACGGGGGGAACTATGGCTACACCTTC
.	TRBD1	TRBJ2-7	TRBV4-2	CASSQGTGPYEQYF	TGTGCCAGCAGCCAAGGGACAGGTCCCTACGAGCAGTACTTC
.	.	TRBJ2-3	TRBV5-6	CASSQVEDTQYF	TGTGCCAGCAGCCAAGTAGAAGATACGCAGTATTTT
.	TRBD1	TRBJ1-1	TRBV27	CASRGQRLRAFF	TGTGCCAGCAGGGGACAGAGGCTTCGGGCTTTCTTT
once	TRBD1	TRBJ1-6	TRBV10-2	CASSETGGGSPLHF	TGCGCCAGCAGTGAGACAGGGGGGGGATCACCCCTCCACTTT
.	.	TRBJ1-5	TRBV4-1	CASSQSDRINQPQHF	TGCGCCAGCAGCCAATCGGACAGAATAAATCAGCCCCAGCATTTT
.	TRBD1	TRBJ2-7	TRBV19	CASSTGQGYEQYF	TGTGCCAGTAGTACCGGACAGGGATACGAGCAGTACTTC
.	TRBD2	TRBJ2-5	TRBV4-1	CASSQDVSGGVKTQYF	TGCGCCAGCAGCCAAGATGTCAGCGGGGGGGTAAAGACCCAGTACTTC
.	.	TRBJ2-3	TRBV10-3	CAISAGVADTQYF	TGTGCCATCAGTGCTGGGGTAGCGGATACGCAGTATTTT
few	TRBD2	TRBJ2-7	TRBV9	CASSVEGSGDEQYF	TGTGCCAGCAGCGTAGAGGGGAGCGGGGACGAGCAGTACTTC
.	.	TRBJ1-6	TRBV5-1	CASSSQGLGFSPLHF	TGCGCCAGCAGTTCCCAGGGCCTGGGTTTTTCACCCCTCCACTTT
.	TRBD1	TRBJ1-2	TRBV7-9	CASSLDSRRAGGFSYGYTF	TGTGCCAGCAGCTTAGACTCTCGGAGGGCAGGGGGCTTTAGCTATGGCTACACCTTC
.	.	TRBJ1-2	TRBV2	CASNAPRGVKGGYTF	TGTGCCAGCAACGCACCCCGGGGGGTCAAGGGTGGCTACACCTTC
.	.	TRBJ2-7	TRBV28	CASSLPGDSYEQYF	TGTGCCAGCAGTTTACCAGGGGACTCCTACGAGCAGTACTTC
.	TRBD1	TRBJ1-5	TRBV2	CASRDRGVSNQPQHF	TGTGCCAGCCGGGACAGGGGGGTTAGCAATCAGCCCCAGCATTTT
.	.	TRBJ2-7	TRBV6-1	CASVPRGPSYEQYF	TGTGCCAGCGTCCCAAGGGGCCCTTCCTACGAGCAGTACTTC
.	.	TRBJ2-5	TRBV29-1	CSVAPWDTLGDETQYF	TGCAGCGTCGCTCCCTGGGACACCTTAGGGGATGAGACCCAGTACTTC
.	TRBD2	TRBJ2-1	TRBV6-1	CASSEAQVSGGANEQFF	TGTGCCAGCAGTGAAGCGCAGGTTAGCGGGGGGGCCAATGAGCAGTTCTTC
.	TRBD1	TRBJ1-1	TRBV19	CATGRQGDIAFF	TGTGCCACCGGGAGACAGGGGGATATCGCTTTCTTT
.	.	TRBJ2-5	TRBV2	CASSDQGGVWMKTQYF	TGTGCCAGCAGTGATCAGGGTGGGGTTTGGATGAAGACCCAGTACTTC
few	TRBD1	TRBJ1-6	TRBV4-3	CASSHFGAGTGASPLHF	TGCGCCAGCAGCCACTTTGGGGCCGGGACAGGGGCCTCACCCCTCCACTTT
.	TRBD2	TRBJ2-3	TRBV4-1	CASSQSPGASGITTDTQYF	TGCGCCAGCAGCCAATCCCCCGGGGCTAGCGGCATTACCACAGATACGCAGTATTTT
.	.	TRBJ2-5	TRBV2	CGRGERETQYF	TGTGGGAGGGGAGAGAGAGAGACCCAGTACTTC
.	TRBD2	TRBJ2-7	TRBV6-1	CASGLVHYEQYF	TGTGCCAGTGGACTAGTTCACTACGAGCAGTACTTC
.	TRBD1	TRBJ2-7	TRBV11-2	CASSLGPGQGFYEQYF	TGTGCCAGCAGCTTAGGCCCGGGACAGGGTTTCTACGAGCAGTACTTC
.	TRBD1	TRBJ1-3	TRBV27	CASRSGTGVGNTIYF	TGTGCCAGCAGGTCCGGGACAGGGGTCGGAAACACCATATATTTT
.	TRBD2	TRBJ2-7	TRBV5-5	CASSSPPSAGGLYEQYF	TGTGCCAGCAGCAGTCCGCCCTCAGCGGGGGGGCTCTACGAGCAGTACTTC
.	TRBD1	TRBJ2-2	TRBV4-1	CASSPGTAAYLTGELFF	TGCGCCAGCAGCCCTGGGACAGCCGCGTACCTCACCGGGGAGCTGTTTTTT
.	.	TRBJ1-6	TRBV6-5	CASSYYTENSPLHF	TGTGCCAGCAGTTACTATACAGAAAATTCACCCCTCCACTTT
.	.	TRBJ1-5	TRBV5-6	CASSLYNQPQHF	TGTGCCAGCAGCTTGTACAATCAGCCCCAGCATTTT
.	TRBD2	TRBJ2-2	TRBV9	CASSVRLAGPNTGELFF	TGTGCCAGCAGCGTAAGACTAGCGGGGCCGAACACCGGGGAGCTGTTTTTT
.	.	TRBJ2-2	TRBV6-1	CASSEVAGTRRVNTGELFF	TGTGCCAGCAGTGAAGTCGCGGGGACCCGTCGGGTGAACACCGGGGAGCTGTTTTTT
.	TRBD2	TRBJ2-7	TRBV7-2	CASSLTSGRYEQYF	TGTGCCAGCAGCTTGACTAGCGGACGATACGAGCAGTACTTC
once	.	TRBJ1-5	TRBV27	CASRHRALSNQPQHF	TGTGCCAGCAGACACAGGGCCCTTAGCAATCAGCCCCAGCATTTT